The 10 T cell receptor beta chains below all came from one sample that was sequenced in a study of identifying expanded T cells in peripheral blood (dated by TCRdb to 2018 to 2020). Libraries were built with the immunoSEQ multiplex PCR assay. TCRdb retrieved this table from immuneACCESS and kept in-frame rearrangements only. Not all clones are present; in checked studies, unresolved V genes account for under half, and no reason is known for the remainder. The sample yields 100,000 to 150,000 clones; 86% were counted once. The top ten constitute roughly 8% of the sample. Specimen: blood. Receptors were obtained from a person between 18 and 75 years old in good health.

The rearrangement links TRBV15 to TRBJ1-1; D remains ambiguous. CDR1 is LNHNV and CDR2 is YYDKDF in the germline V gene (reference sequence). Trimming shortened V by 8 bases and J by 4 bases, and 14 bases separated the two germline ends. The CDR3 sequence is 13 residues long. Here the CDR3 DNA reads TGTGCCACCGGGGAAAAGGGTGGCACTGAAGCTTTCTTT. The encoded protein is CATGEKGGTEAFF. The full variable domain, rest sourced from reference TRBV15 and TRBJ1-1, is DAMVIQNPRYQVTQFGKPVTLSCSQTLNHNVMYWYQQKSSQAPKLLFHYYDKDFNNEADTPDNFQSRRPNTSFCFLDIRSPGLGDTAMYLCATGEKGGTEAFFGQGTRLTVV.

The CDR3 loop reads CSVETPEMDWLSGANVLTF. DNA of the CDR3: TGCAGCGTTGAAACCCCCGAAATGGACTGGCTTTCTGGGGCCAACGTCCTGACTTTC. The chain links TRBV29-1 to TRBJ2-6; tentative D call: TRBD2 (5 bases). V gave up 2 bases and J gave up 1 base, with 21 bases separating them. The CDR3 covers 19 residues. CDR1 SQVTM and CDR2 ANQGSEA come from the germline V gene.

This clone is a singleton in its sample. The chain employs TRBV7-2 and TRBJ1-1; TRBD1 might be the D (5 bases). This CDR3 has 13 residues. Germline V gives CDR1 SGHTA, CDR2 FQGNSA. The V end lost 3 bases, the J end lost 6 bases, and 11 bases lay between the germline ends. The CDR3 region is CASSLTVDPEAFF. CDR3 coding DNA: TGTGCCAGCAGCTTGACAGTCGACCCTGAAGCTTTCTTT.

The rearrangement joins TRBV29-1 to TRBJ1-5; 7 bases line up with TRBD1. The CDR3 extends over 13 amino acids. The J segment lost 4 bases and the V segment lost 4 bases, leaving 4 bases of the junction unmatched. Germline CDR1 and CDR2: SQVTM and ANQGSEA. The CDR3 DNA is TGCAGCGTTGGGGGACAGCTAAATCAGCCCCAGCATTTT. Its protein product is CSVGGQLNQPQHF. The variable domain in full, completed from reference TRBV29-1 and TRBJ1-5, reads SAVISQKPSRDICQRGTSLTIQCQVDSQVTMMFWYRQQPGQSLTLIATANQGSEATYESGFVIDKFPISRPNLTFSTLTVSNMSPEDSSIYLCSVGGQLNQPQHFGDGTRLSIL.

The chain uses TRBV27 and TRBJ1-2; TRBD1 might be the D (6 bases). The germline CDR1 and CDR2 sequences are MNHEY and SMNVEV (reference sequence). With 8 bases removed from V and 6 bases from J, the gap between germline ends came to 10 bases. CDR3 length: 11 residues. CDR3 DNA: TGTGCCAGCCGACGGGGGCATGGCTACACCTTC. Protein sequence: CASRRGHGYTF.

V is TRBV19 and J is TRBJ1-2; D unresolved. Trimming cost V 4 bases and J 10 bases, with 13 bases left between them. CDR3 length equals 12 residues. Germline V gene lookup returns CDR1 LNHDA and CDR2 SQIVND (reference sequence). CDR3 DNA sequence: TGTGCCAGTAGTAATATAAACAGTTACTACACCTTC. This gives the protein CASSNINSYYTF.

The chain uses TRBV29-1 and TRBJ2-4; D ambiguous. The germline CDR1 and CDR2 sequences are SQVTM and ANQGSEA. The CDR3 is 12 amino acids. The germline V and J ends were trimmed by 4 bases and 7 bases, with 11 bases remaining between them. This CDR3 is CSVGIDGNIQYF. In DNA, the CDR3 is TGCAGCGTTGGTATCGACGGGAACATTCAGTACTTC.

The rearrangement uses TRBV5-1 and TRBJ1-1, with D tentatively TRBD1 (5 bases). Germline CDR1 and CDR2: SGHRS and YFSETQ. This CDR3 region has 14 residues. Trimming took off 4 bases at V and 5 bases at J, with 15 bases between the two ends. CDR3 sequence: CASSIQGDLTEAFF. In nucleotides, the CDR3 is TGCGCCAGCAGCATCCAAGGGGATTTGACTGAAGCTTTCTTT.

The chain has TRBV4-2 and TRBJ2-5; the D gene could be TRBD1 or TRBD2 (5 bases each). The germline CDR1 and CDR2 sequences are LGHNA and YNFKEQ. The ends were cut back, 6 bases at V and 5 bases at J, with 22 bases in the middle. CDR3 length: 16 amino acids. The CDR3 here is CASRDLLGEKWETQYF. DNA of the CDR3: TGTGCCAGCAGAGATCTACTAGGGGAGAAGTGGGAGACCCAGTACTTC.

This clone appeared once. This chain links TRBV5-1 with TRBJ2-3; 9 nucleotides align to TRBD2. V lost 9 bases and J lost 5; bases outside the gene matches: 7. Germline V gene sequence: CDR1 SGHRS, CDR2 YFSETQ. The CDR3 length is 13 residues. The CDR3 DNA sequence: TGCGCCACGGGCGGGGGGGCCGGAGATACGCAGTATTTT. It encodes CATGGGAGDTQYF.